This T cell receptor (beta chain) was documented in a study of cytomegalovirus exposure and HLA in healthy donors. Study-wide context: Early release data held some 80 million unique TCRs from HLA-typed donors. Within the Caucasian-associated ancestry cluster were 65% to 85% of the approximately 400 genotyped donors. Findings and limits, study-wide: The study flagged 150 to 200 TCR beta chains as cytomegalovirus-associated. Later, TCR association rates were found to vary by HLA locus, highest for DRB1 and lowest for HLA-C.

Germline values: CDR1 SEHNR, CDR2 FQNEAQ (reference sequence). The junction had 9 bases not matched to a gene; V was cut back by 6 bases and J by 0 bases. CDR3 size: 16 residues. The PCR used 60 Vbeta and 13 Jbeta primers. TCRdb keeps only in-frame clones here, not all; method: immunoSEQ multiplex PCR. Of around 170,000 clones listed, approximately 78% are singletons. A word on this clone: The target antigen is unknown.

Sample: PBMCs. The V and J genes are TRBV7-9 and TRBJ1-1; the match to TRBD1 covers 8 bases. The source is a woman aged 18-30 years in good health and CMV-seronegative. CDR3: CASRPVRGPVNTEAFF. The CDR3, as DNA: TGTGCCAGCAGACCGGTCAGGGGGCCGGTGAACACTGAAGCTTTCTTT. The full variable domain, with the rest looked up from reference TRBV7-9 and TRBJ1-1, is DTGVSQNPRHKITKRGQNVTFRCDPISEHNRLYWYRQTLGQGPEFLTYFQNEAQLEKSRLLSDRFSAERPKGSFSTLEIQRTEQGDSAMYLCASRPVRGPVNTEAFFGQGTRLTVV.